This entry features one TCR beta chain sequence. Its antigen has not been determined. The input lacks base qualities; no much larger clone sits a single base away. Per the germline V gene, SGHNT is the CDR1 and YENEEA is the CDR2. At the junction V is shortened by 1 base and J by 1 base; bases outside the gene matches: 5. From its cysteine to its phenylalanine, the CDR3 spans 18 amino acids. The retained sequence is limited to the CDR3, 54 bases, with the frame set at the first base. This entry is derived from a study of identifying expanded T cells in peripheral blood (dated by TCRdb to the late 2010s). Notes on the research overall: Technical replicates were generated by sequencing separate aliquots of the same genomic DNA pool, with four replicates compared pairwise. Results and caveats for the whole study, not just this receptor: Across all healthy-donor time intervals, the beta-binomial model significantly cut both the number of clones called differentially abundant and the false-positive rate. The binomial model flagged about 1.3 differentially abundant clones between technical replicates but about 16 over around 2 weeks and roughly 19 over four weeks. Variance in clone template counts between approximately two-week samples significantly increased with total template count across all healthy donors. The authors expected that biological variance in healthy repertoires might rise further over much longer intervals, such as months to years.

No immune events such as infections were documented for the healthy donors during the collection period. Time-dependent variance in a beta-binomial model of T-cell clone differential abundance was calibrated using healthy-donor blood repertoires as a training cohort. There were about ten healthy donors in the training cohort, of whom 3 were female and 7 were male. An age range of about 25 to 64 years, with an average of roughly 40 years, was recorded for the donors. Obtained from a commercial supplier, whole blood was collected from each healthy donor at three time points set two to three weeks apart. For immunosequencing, genomic DNA was extracted from unsorted whole blood. The immunoSEQ Assay, which uses bias-controlled multiplex PCR amplification of genomic DNA, was used to profile TCRbeta CDR3 regions. Processing in the source paper ran as follows. To quantify the absolute abundance of each unique TCRbeta CDR3 region, the sequences were collapsed and filtered. Differential abundance was assessed using a binomial (Fisher-equivalent) model and a beta-binomial model in which time-dependent variance fitted from healthy donors was added. Clones with fewer than 5 combined templates were excluded, and clones with Benjamini-Hochberg FDR below 0.01 were called differentially abundant. In the beta-binomial model, variance was expressed as a function of the total template count across the two samples, in the form v = (b*log(k)+a)^2. The table comes from immuneACCESS by way of TCRdb, which keeps in-frame sequences with V and J called. Part of the clones is missing from these tables; in studies checked, under half for an unresolved V gene and the rest for unknown reasons. V, J and clone size derive from that table, while D and trimming were established from the DNA sequence. This sample comprises tens of thousands of clones, less than 90% of them detected only once. Less than 20% of the sample lies in the top ten.

This sequence was found in a person aged 18 to 70 in good health. Input material: blood. The rearrangement joined TRBV11-3 to TRBJ2-3; 13 of the junction bases match TRBD2. The nucleotide sequence reads as follows: TGTGCCAGCAGCTTAGGGACTAGCGGGAGACTCGGCACAGATACGCAGTATTTT. This encodes CASSLGTSGRLGTDTQYF. Outside the CDR3, residues come from the reference TRBV11-3 and TRBJ2-3 proteins, so the full variable domain is: EAGVVQSPRYKIIEKKQPVAFWCNPISGHNTLYWYLQNLGQGPELLIRYENEEAVDDSQLPKDRFSAERLKGVDSTLKIQPAELGDSAVYLCASSLGTSGRLGTDTQYFGPGTRLTVL.